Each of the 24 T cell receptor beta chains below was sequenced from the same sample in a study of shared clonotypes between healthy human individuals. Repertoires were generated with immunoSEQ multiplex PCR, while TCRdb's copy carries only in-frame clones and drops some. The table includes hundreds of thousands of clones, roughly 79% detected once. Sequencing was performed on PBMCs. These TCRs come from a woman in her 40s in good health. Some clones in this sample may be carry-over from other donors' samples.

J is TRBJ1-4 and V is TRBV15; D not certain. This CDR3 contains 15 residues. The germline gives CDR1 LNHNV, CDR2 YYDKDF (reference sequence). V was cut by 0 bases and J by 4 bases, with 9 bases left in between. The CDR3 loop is CATSREKDFNEKLFF. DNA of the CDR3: TGTGCCACCAGCAGAGAAAAGGACTTTAATGAAAAACTGTTTTTT.

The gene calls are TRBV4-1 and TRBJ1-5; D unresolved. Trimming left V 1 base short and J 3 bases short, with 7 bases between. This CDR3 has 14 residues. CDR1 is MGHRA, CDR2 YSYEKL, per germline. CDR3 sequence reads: CASSQGDNNQPQHF. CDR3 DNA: TGCGCCAGCAGCCAAGGAGACAACAATCAGCCCCAGCATTTT.

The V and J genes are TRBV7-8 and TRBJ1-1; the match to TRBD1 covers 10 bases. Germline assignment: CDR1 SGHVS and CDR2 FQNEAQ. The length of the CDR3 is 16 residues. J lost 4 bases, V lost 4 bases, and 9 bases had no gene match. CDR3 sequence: CASSSPGQGLGTEAFF. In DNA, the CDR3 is TGTGCCAGCAGCTCGCCGGGACAGGGGTTGGGCACTGAAGCTTTCTTT.

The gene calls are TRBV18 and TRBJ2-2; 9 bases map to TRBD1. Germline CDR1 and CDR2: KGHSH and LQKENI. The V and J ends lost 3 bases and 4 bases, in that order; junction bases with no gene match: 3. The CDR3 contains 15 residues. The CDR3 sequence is CASSPGQGTTGELFF. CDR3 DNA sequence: TGTGCCAGCTCACCTGGACAGGGGACCACCGGGGAGCTGTTTTTT. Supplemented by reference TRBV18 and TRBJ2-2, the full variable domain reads NAGVMQNPRHLVRRRGQEARLRCSPMKGHSHVYWYRQLPEEGLKFMVYLQKENIIDESGMPKERFSAEFPKEGPSILRIQQVVRGDSAAYFCASSPGQGTTGELFFGEGSRLTVL.

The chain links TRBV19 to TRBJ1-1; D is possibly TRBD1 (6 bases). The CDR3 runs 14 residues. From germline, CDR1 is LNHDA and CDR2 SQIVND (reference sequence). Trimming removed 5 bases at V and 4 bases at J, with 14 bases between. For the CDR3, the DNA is TGTGCCAGTAGTGTCTCCCAGGGGACCACTGAAGCTTTCTTT. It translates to CASSVSQGTTEAFF. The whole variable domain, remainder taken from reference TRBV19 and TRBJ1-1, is DGGITQSPKYLFRKEGQNVTLSCEQNLNHDAMYWYRQDPGQGLRLIYYSQIVNDFQKGDIAEGYSVSREKKESFPLTVTSAQKNPTAFYLCASSVSQGTTEAFFGQGTRLTVV.

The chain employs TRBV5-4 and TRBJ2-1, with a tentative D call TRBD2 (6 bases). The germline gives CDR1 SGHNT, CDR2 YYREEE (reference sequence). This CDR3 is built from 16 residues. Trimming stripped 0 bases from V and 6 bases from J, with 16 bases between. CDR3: CASSLVGGLQGNEQFF. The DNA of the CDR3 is TGTGCCAGCAGCTTGGTGGGGGGACTCCAGGGCAATGAGCAGTTCTTC.

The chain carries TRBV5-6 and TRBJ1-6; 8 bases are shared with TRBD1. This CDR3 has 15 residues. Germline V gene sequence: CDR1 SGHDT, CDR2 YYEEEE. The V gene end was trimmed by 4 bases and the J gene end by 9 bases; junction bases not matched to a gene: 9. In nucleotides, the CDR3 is TGTGCCAGCAGCACAGGGGGAGCCCGGGGTTCACCCCTCCACTTT. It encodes CASSTGGARGSPLHF.

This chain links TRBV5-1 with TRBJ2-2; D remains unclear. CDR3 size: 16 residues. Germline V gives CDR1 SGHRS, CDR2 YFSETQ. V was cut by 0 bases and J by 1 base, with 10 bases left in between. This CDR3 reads CASSLEVLGNTGELFF. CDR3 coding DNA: TGCGCCAGCAGCTTGGAGGTTTTGGGGAACACCGGGGAGCTGTTTTTT.

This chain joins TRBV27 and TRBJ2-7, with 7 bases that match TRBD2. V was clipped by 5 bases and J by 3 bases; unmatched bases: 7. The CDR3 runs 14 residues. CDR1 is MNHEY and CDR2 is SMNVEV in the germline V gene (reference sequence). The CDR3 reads CASSTGGSLYEQYF. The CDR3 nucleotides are TGTGCCAGCAGTACCGGGGGGTCACTCTACGAGCAGTACTTC.

In DNA form, the CDR3 reads TGTGCCTGGGGGACTAGCGGTATCCAAGAGACCCAGTACTTC. It encodes CAWGTSGIQETQYF. The V and J genes are TRBV30 and TRBJ2-5; 11 bases line up with TRBD2. Germline values: CDR1 GTSNPN, CDR2 SVGIG (reference sequence). Trimming took 5 bases from V and 1 from J; bases not matched to a gene: 3. This CDR3 contains 14 residues.

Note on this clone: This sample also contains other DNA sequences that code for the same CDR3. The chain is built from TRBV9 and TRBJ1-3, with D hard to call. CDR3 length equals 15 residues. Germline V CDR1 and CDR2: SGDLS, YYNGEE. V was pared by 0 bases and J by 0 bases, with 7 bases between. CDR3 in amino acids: CASSVGGFSGNTIYF. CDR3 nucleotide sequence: TGTGCCAGCAGCGTAGGGGGATTCTCTGGAAACACCATATATTTT.

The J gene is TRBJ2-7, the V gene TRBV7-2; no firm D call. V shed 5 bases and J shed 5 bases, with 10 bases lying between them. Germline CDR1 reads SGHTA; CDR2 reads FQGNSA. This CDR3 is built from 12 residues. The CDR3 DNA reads TGTGCCAGCAGCCCCCATGGGGACGAGCAGTACTTC. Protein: CASSPHGDEQYF.

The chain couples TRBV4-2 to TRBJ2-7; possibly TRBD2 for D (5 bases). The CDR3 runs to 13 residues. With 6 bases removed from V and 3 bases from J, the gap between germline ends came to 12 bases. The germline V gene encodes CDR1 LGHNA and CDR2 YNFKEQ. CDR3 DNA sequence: TGTGCCAGCAGTCAGGAGGAAGGCTACGAGCAGTACTTC. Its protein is CASSQEEGYEQYF.

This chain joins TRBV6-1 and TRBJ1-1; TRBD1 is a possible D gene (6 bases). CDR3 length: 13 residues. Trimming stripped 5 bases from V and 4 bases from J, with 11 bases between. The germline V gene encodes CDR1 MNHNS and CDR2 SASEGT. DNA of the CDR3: TGTGCCAGCAGTCGGGGGGCGTTCACTGAAGCTTTCTTT. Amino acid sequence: CASSRGAFTEAFF.

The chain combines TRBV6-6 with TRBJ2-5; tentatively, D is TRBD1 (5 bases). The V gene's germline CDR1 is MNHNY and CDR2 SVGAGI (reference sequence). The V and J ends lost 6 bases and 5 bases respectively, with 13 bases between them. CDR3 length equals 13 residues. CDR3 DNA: TGTGCCAGCAGCGGTATTAGGGGTGAGACCCAGTACTTC. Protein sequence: CASSGIRGETQYF.

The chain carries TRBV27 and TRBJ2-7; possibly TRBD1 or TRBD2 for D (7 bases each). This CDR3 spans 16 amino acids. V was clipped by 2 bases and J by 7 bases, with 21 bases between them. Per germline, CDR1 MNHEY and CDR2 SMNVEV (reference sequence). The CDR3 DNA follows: TGTGCCAGCAGTTTAGGTTCAGGGGGGGGCTTTCGGGAGCAGTACTTC. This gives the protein CASSLGSGGGFREQYF.

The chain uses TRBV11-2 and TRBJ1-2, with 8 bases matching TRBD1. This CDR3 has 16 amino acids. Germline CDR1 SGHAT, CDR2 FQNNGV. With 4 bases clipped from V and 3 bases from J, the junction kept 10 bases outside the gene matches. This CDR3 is CASSSPRTGLDYGYTF. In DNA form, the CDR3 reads TGTGCCAGCAGCTCCCCCAGGACAGGGTTGGACTATGGCTACACCTTC.

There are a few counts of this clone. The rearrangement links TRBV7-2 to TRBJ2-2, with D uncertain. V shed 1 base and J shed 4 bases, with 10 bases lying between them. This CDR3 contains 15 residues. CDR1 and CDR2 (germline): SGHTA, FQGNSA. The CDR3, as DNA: TGTGCCAGCAGCTTAGGGGTGGCCCGCACCGGGGAGCTGTTTTTT. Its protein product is CASSLGVARTGELFF.

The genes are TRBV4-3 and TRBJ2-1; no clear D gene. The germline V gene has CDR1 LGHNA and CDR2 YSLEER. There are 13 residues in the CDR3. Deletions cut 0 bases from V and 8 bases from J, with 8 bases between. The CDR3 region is CASSQDEGDEQFF. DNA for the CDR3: TGCGCCAGCAGCCAAGATGAAGGCGATGAGCAGTTCTTC.

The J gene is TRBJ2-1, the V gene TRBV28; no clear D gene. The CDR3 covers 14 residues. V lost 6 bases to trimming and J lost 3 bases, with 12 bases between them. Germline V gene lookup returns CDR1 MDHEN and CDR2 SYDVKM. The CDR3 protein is CASSLGLVYNEQFF. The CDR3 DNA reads TGTGCCAGCAGCCTAGGTTTGGTCTACAATGAGCAGTTCTTC.

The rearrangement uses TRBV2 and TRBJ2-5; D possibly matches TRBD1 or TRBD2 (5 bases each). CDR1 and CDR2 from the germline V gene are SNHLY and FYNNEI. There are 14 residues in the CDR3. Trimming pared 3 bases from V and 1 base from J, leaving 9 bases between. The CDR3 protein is CASSEGRVQETQYF. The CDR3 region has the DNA TGTGCCAGCAGTGAGGGGCGGGTCCAAGAGACCCAGTACTTC.

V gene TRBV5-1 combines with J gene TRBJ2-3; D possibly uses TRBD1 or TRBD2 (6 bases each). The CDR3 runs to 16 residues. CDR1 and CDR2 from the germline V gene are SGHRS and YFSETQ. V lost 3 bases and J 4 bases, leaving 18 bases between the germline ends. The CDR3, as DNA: TGCGCCAGCAGCTCGATATCTAAGGGGGAGGCAGATACGCAGTATTTT. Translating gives CASSSISKGEADTQYF.

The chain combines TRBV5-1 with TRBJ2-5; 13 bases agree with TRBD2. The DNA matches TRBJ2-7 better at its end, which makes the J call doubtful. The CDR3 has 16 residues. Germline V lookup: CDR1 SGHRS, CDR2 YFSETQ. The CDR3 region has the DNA TGCGCCAGCAGCTTGGCCGGGGGGACTAGCGGGACCGAGCAGTACTTC. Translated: CASSLAGGTSGTEQYF.

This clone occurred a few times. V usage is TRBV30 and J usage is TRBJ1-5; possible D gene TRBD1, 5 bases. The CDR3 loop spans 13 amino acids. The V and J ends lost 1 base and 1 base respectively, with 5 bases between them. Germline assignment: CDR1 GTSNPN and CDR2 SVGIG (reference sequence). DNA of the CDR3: TGTGCCTGGAGTGACAGGAGCAATCAGCCCCAGCATTTT. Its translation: CAWSDRSNQPQHF.